This TCR beta chain was sequenced during a study of identical twins. Study-wide points: Zero-insertion results could be subject to partial confounding by invariant MAIT and iNKT cells. Beta out-of-frame sequences showed weaker excess sharing between twins. The abundant beta clonotypes from cord blood had fewer insertions, and memory repertoires had none of this.

cDNA molecules carried unique molecular identifiers, and template switching added a universal primer site. One entry per CDR3 protein results from TCRdb running MiXCR on the 5' RACE reads. The sample gives around 680,000 distinct CDR3 sequences, around 8.6% of which show up once; around 0.98% is in the top ten. In this sample, this clonotype turned up many times. The target antigen is unknown. This CDR3 has 19 amino acids. V lost 6 bases to trimming and J lost 0 bases; unmatched junction nucleotides: 15. Germline V gene data show CDR1 as MNHEY and CDR2 as SVGAGI. The data were also submitted as part of a second study, on yellow fever vaccine responses in identical twins.

The material sequenced was PBMCs. The sequence was obtained from a woman under 30 in good health. The V and J genes are TRBV6-5 and TRBJ2-4; 9 positions match TRBD2. This CDR3 is CASSSSGLAGVRAKNIQYF. CDR3 DNA sequence: TGTGCCAGCAGCTCCTCAGGGTTAGCGGGGGTCAGAGCCAAAAACATTCAGTACTTC.